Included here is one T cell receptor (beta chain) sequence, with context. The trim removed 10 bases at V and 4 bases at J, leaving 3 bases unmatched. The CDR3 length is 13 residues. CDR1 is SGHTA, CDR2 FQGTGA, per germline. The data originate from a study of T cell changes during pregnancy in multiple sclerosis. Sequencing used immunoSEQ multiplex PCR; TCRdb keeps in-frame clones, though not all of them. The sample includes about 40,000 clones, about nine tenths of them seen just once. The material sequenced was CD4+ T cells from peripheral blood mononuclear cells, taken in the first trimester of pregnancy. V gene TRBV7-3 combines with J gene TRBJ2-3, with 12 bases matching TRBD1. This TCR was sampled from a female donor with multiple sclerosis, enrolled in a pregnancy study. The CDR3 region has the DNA TGTGCCACCGGGACAGGGGGCGCAGATACGCAGTATTTT. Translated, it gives CATGTGGADTQYF.